The next 20 T cell receptor beta chains were all read from a single sample in a study of blood T cells in healthy people across ages. Sample-barcoded 5' priming and a J-beta primer mix drove a second PCR of about 7 to 11 cycles. One entry per CDR3 protein results from TCRdb running MiXCR on the 5' RACE reads. Of 1.2 million to 1.5 million distinct CDR3 sequences listed, almost 60% are singletons. Sequencing was carried out using blood. The receptors derive from a man younger than 35 in good health.

V usage is TRBV13 and J usage is TRBJ2-7, with TRBD1 as a possible D gene (5 bases). CDR1 and CDR2 (germline): PRHDT, FYEKMQ (reference sequence). V lost 1 base and J lost 1, with 14 bases in between. This CDR3 has 16 residues. The CDR3, as DNA: TGTGCCAGCAGCTTAGTAGGCCAGGGCGAATCCTACGAGCAGTACTTC. Its translation is CASSLVGQGESYEQYF. Drawing the rest from reference TRBV13 and TRBJ2-7, the complete variable domain is AAGVIQSPRHLIKEKRETATLKCYPIPRHDTVYWYQQGPGQDPQFLISFYEKMQSDKGSIPDRFSAQQFSDYHSELNMSSLELGDSALYFCASSLVGQGESYEQYFGPGTRLTVT.

The CDR3 protein is CASSYQGGTRTDTQYF. The CDR3 region has the DNA TGTGCCAGCAGTTACCAGGGAGGGACCAGAACAGATACGCAGTATTTT. The chain employs TRBV6-2 or TRBV6-3 and TRBJ2-3; TRBD2 agrees at 7 bases. Germline values: CDR1 MNHEY, CDR2 SVGEGT. Trimming at V came to 2 bases and at J to 3 bases, leaving 8 bases not matched to a gene. The CDR3 is 16 amino acids.

CDR3 loop: CASSLRVTNEQFF. Written as DNA, the CDR3 is TGTGCCAGCAGTCTCCGGGTAACAAATGAGCAGTTCTTC. The chain links TRBV6-1 to TRBJ2-1; D unresolved. CDR1 and CDR2 (germline): MNHNS, SASEGT. The ends were cut back, 5 bases at V and 7 bases at J, with 12 bases in the middle. The CDR3 spans 13 residues.

V usage is TRBV12-3 or TRBV12-4 and J usage is TRBJ1-5, with D uncertain. The length of the CDR3 is 14 residues. Trimming left V 7 bases short and J 0 bases short, with 10 bases between. The CDR3 sequence is CASNDGHSNQPQHF. The CDR3 DNA reads TGTGCCAGCAATGACGGGCATAGCAATCAGCCCCAGCATTTT.

V gene TRBV11-2 combines with J gene TRBJ2-7; D not certain. CDR3 length equals 14 residues. Germline loops: CDR1 SGHAT, CDR2 FQNNGV. Trimming shortened V by 5 bases and J by 4 bases, and 15 bases separated the two germline ends. The CDR3 DNA reads as TGTGCCAGCAGCCACCTGCAGCTGGTATACGAGCAGTACTTC. Translating it yields CASSHLQLVYEQYF.

V usage is TRBV5-1 and J usage is TRBJ2-1, with D tentatively TRBD2 (5 bases). CDR1 is SGHRS, CDR2 YFSETQ, per germline. The CDR3 is made up of 12 amino acids. V lost 4 bases and J lost 8, with 10 bases in between. The CDR3, as DNA: TGCGCCAGCAGCCTCGGACTTCATGAGCAGTTCTTC. Translation gives CASSLGLHEQFF. The full variable domain, with the rest looked up from reference TRBV5-1 and TRBJ2-1, is KAGVTQTPRYLIKTRGQQVTLSCSPISGHRSVSWYQQTPGQGLQFLFEYFSETQRNKGNFPGRFSGRQFSNSRSEMNVSTLELGDSALYLCASSLGLHEQFFGPGTRLTVL.

V gene TRBV20-1 combines with J gene TRBJ2-1; 13 bases match TRBD2. The CDR3 consists of 16 residues. V shed 6 bases and J 4 bases; nucleotides not matched to a gene: 9. CDR1 DFQATT and CDR2 SNEGSKA come from the germline V gene (reference sequence). The CDR3, as DNA: TGCAGTGCCAAAGATCAACTAGCGGGGGGGTACAATGAGCAGTTCTTC. As protein: CSAKDQLAGGYNEQFF.

The genes are TRBV21-1 and TRBJ2-3; no DNA check was done on the table's D call, TRBD2. TRBV21-1 counts as a pseudogene. The CDR3 has 14 residues. CDR3 nucleotide sequence: TGTGCCAGCACCAGCGGGGAAAGCACAGATACGCAGTATTTT. Translation: CASTSGESTDTQYF.

V is TRBV3-1 and J is TRBJ2-1, with a tentative D call TRBD2 (5 bases). V was clipped by 1 base and J by 3 bases, with 7 bases between them. This CDR3 spans 14 amino acids. The germline V gene encodes CDR1 LGHDT and CDR2 YNNKEL (reference sequence). The DNA of the CDR3 is TGTGCCAGCAGCCAAGCGGAGGACTACAATGAGCAGTTCTTC. Translating gives CASSQAEDYNEQFF.

This sequence joins TRBV4-3 and TRBJ1-2, with D unclear. V lost 1 base to trimming and J lost 7 bases, with 10 bases between them. Germline loops: CDR1 LGHNA, CDR2 YSLEER. The CDR3 covers 13 residues. The CDR3 DNA sequence: TGCGCCAGCAGCCAAGGTATGAAGTGTGGCTACACCTTC. As protein: CASSQGMKCGYTF.

The CDR3 region is CASSNNGEKLFF. The CDR3 nucleotides are TGTGCCAGCAGTAACAATGGGGAAAAACTGTTTTTT. V usage is TRBV25-1 and J usage is TRBJ1-4; D not resolved. V was pared by 5 bases and J by 8 bases, with 9 bases between. Germline values: CDR1 MGHDK, CDR2 SYGVNS. The CDR3 runs 12 residues.

V gene TRBV7-2 combines with J gene TRBJ1-4; D may be TRBD1 (6 bases). CDR1 SGHTA and CDR2 FQGNSA come from the germline V gene. This CDR3 comprises 16 residues. V lost 3 bases and J 8 bases, leaving 19 bases between the germline ends. The CDR3 sequence: CASSFGLQGGNEKLFF. In DNA form, the CDR3 reads TGTGCCAGCAGCTTTGGCTTACAGGGTGGGAACGAAAAACTGTTTTTT.

This clonotype was observed a handful of times. The V gene is TRBV25-1, the J gene TRBJ1-4; D ambiguous. The CDR3 totals 11 residues. From germline, CDR1 is MGHDK and CDR2 SYGVNS. V was clipped by 7 bases and J by 5 bases, with 5 bases between them. In DNA form, the CDR3 reads TGTGCCAGCAAAAGCAATGAAAAACTGTTTTTT. It yields the protein CASKSNEKLFF.

This clonotype was detected only once. The V and J genes are TRBV29-1 and TRBJ1-4; D unclear. The CDR3 sequence is 12 residues long. V dropped 4 bases and J dropped 5 bases, with 8 bases sitting between them. Germline V gene lookup returns CDR1 SQVTM and CDR2 ANQGSEA. CDR3 protein: CSVGEGNEKLFF. In DNA form, the CDR3 reads TGCAGCGTTGGCGAAGGGAATGAAAAACTGTTTTTT.

The chain employs TRBV5-1 and TRBJ1-2; D remains ambiguous. CDR3 length: 15 residues. Per germline, CDR1 SGHRS and CDR2 YFSETQ. V was cut by 0 bases and J by 2 bases, with 11 bases left in between. The CDR3 spells CASSLAEGFNYGYTF. The CDR3 coding sequence is TGCGCCAGCAGCTTGGCCGAGGGCTTCAACTATGGCTACACCTTC.

The chain links TRBV6-6 to TRBJ2-7; 8 bases are shared with TRBD2. Germline trimming cut 2 bases from V and 4 bases from J; bases unmatched to any gene: 10. The CDR3 has 16 residues. CDR1 MNHNY and CDR2 SVGAGI come from the germline V gene (reference sequence). CDR3 DNA: TGTGCCAGCAGTTACGGGGGTAGCGGGGTCCCATACGAGCAGTACTTC. Protein: CASSYGGSGVPYEQYF.

The chain employs TRBV24-1 and TRBJ2-3, with D perhaps given as TRBD1 or TRBD2 (5 bases each). The germline V and J ends were trimmed by 7 bases and 1 base, with 8 bases remaining between them. Germline V CDR1 and CDR2: KGHDR, SFDVKD. The CDR3 covers 13 residues. CDR3 bases: TGTGCCACCAGCTCGGGACGCACAGATACGCAGTATTTT. Translation gives CATSSGRTDTQYF.

The chain is built from TRBV5-1 and TRBJ1-5; no clear D. This CDR3 is built from 14 residues. Germline-derived CDR1 and CDR2 are SGHRS and YFSETQ. V dropped 7 bases and J dropped 9 bases, with 20 bases sitting between them. The CDR3 nucleotides read TGCGCCAGCGGTTGGGTAGGGCCGAGGCGGCCCCAGCATTTT. This gives the protein CASGWVGPRRPQHF.

V and J are TRBV2 and TRBJ2-5, with D perhaps being TRBD1 or TRBD2 (5 bases each). Matching the DNA end better, TRBJ2-7 makes the J call doubtful. This CDR3 spans 14 amino acids. From germline, CDR1 is SNHLY and CDR2 FYNNEI. This chain's CDR3 is CASSEDGTPYEQYF. The CDR3 nucleotides are TGTGCCAGCAGTGAAGATGGGACGCCGTACGAGCAGTACTTC.

The rearrangement uses TRBV25-1 and TRBJ2-7; D remains ambiguous. The CDR3 contains 11 residues. Germline assignment: CDR1 MGHDK and CDR2 SYGVNS. V was pared by 3 bases and J by 7 bases, with 7 bases between. The CDR3 nucleotides read TGTGCCAGCAGTGAGAACATAGAGCAGTACTTC. Translating gives CASSENIEQYF.